This T cell receptor beta chain stems from a study of T cell changes during pregnancy in multiple sclerosis. Sequencing was performed with immunoSEQ multiplex PCR; in TCRdb, only in-frame clones are kept and a portion is missing. The sample lists 50,000 to 70,000 clones, roughly 91% occurring once. Germline CDR1 and CDR2: SGHAT and FQNNGV. The CDR3 runs 14 residues. V was pared by 1 base and J by 9 bases, with 5 bases of the junction left unmatched. The chain is built from TRBV11-2 and TRBJ2-1; 8 nucleotides line up with TRBD2. The TCR was taken from a female donor with multiple sclerosis, enrolled in a pregnancy study. The material sequenced was CD8+ T cells from peripheral blood mononuclear cells, taken before pregnancy. The CDR3 sequence: CASSLAGGAAEQFF. In DNA form, the CDR3 reads TGTGCCAGCAGCTTAGCGGGGGGGGCTGCTGAGCAGTTCTTC.